These 15 T cell receptor beta chains originate from one sample sequenced in a study of control samples from healthy donors and cancer patients. Profiled with immunoSEQ multiplex PCR; TCRdb holds only in-frame clones, not every one. In the table there are approximately 19,000 clones, approximately 81% of which are singletons. The sequenced sample was PBMCs. The receptor set was obtained from a woman in her seventies with lung cancer.

The V and J genes are TRBV27 and TRBJ2-7; 8 bases agree with TRBD2. V lost 10 bases and J lost 1; bases outside the gene matches: 12. The CDR3 loop spans 15 amino acids. Looked up from germline, CDR1 is MNHEY and CDR2 is SMNVEV (reference sequence). This chain's CDR3 is CATARGAGLSYEQYF. CDR3 sequence (DNA): TGTGCCACCGCGCGGGGGGCAGGACTATCCTACGAGCAGTACTTC.

This clone was observed once. The V call is TRBV29-1, the J call TRBJ1-2; TRBD1 might be the D (5 bases). The V gene's germline CDR1 is SQVTM and CDR2 ANQGSEA. The germline V and J ends were trimmed by 3 bases and 8 bases, with 13 bases remaining between them. The CDR3 has 12 residues. Here the CDR3 DNA reads TGCAGCGTTGATTCAGGGAAGAGCGGCTACACCTTC. Translating it yields CSVDSGKSGYTF. Full variable domain (outside the CDR3, taken from reference TRBV29-1 and TRBJ1-2): SAVISQKPSRDICQRGTSLTIQCQVDSQVTMMFWYRQQPGQSLTLIATANQGSEATYESGFVIDKFPISRPNLTFSTLTVSNMSPEDSSIYLCSVDSGKSGYTFGSGTRLTVV.

This clone is termed medium-sized. The chain links TRBV10-2 to TRBJ2-1; D gene ambiguous. This CDR3 contains 14 residues. Germline V lookup: CDR1 WSHSY, CDR2 SAAADI. V was trimmed by 2 bases and J by 12 bases, leaving 17 bases between them. DNA for the CDR3: TGCGCCAGCAGTGAGGCAGGACCGTGGGCGGTGCAGTTCTTC. It codes for CASSEAGPWAVQFF.

The chain joins TRBV14 to TRBJ1-3; D is undetermined. Trimming took 4 bases from V and 0 from J, leaving 7 bases between them. The CDR3 totals 14 residues. Germline assignment: CDR1 SGHDN and CDR2 FVKESK. The CDR3 sequence: CASSPGYSGNTIYF. The CDR3 region has the DNA TGTGCCAGCAGCCCCGGTTACTCTGGAAACACCATATATTTT.

The J gene is TRBJ2-3, the V gene TRBV7-9; D gene unclear. V was pared by 2 bases and J by 5 bases, with 14 bases between. The CDR3 sequence is 15 residues long. Germline loops: CDR1 SEHNR, CDR2 FQNEAQ (reference sequence). CDR3: CASSLSLGVGDTQYF. The CDR3 nucleotides read TGTGCCAGCAGCTTATCGTTGGGCGTCGGAGATACGCAGTATTTT.

This clone was detected once. This chain connects TRBV10-2 to TRBJ2-3; no definite D call. The CDR3 spans 13 residues. V lost 3 bases, J lost 2 bases, and 6 bases lay in between. Germline CDR1 is WSHSY and CDR2 is SAAADI. CDR3 coding DNA: TGCGCCAGCAGTGACTACATCACAGATACGCAGTATTTT. It is translated as CASSDYITDTQYF.

There are a few counts of this clone. The rearrangement uses TRBV11-2 and TRBJ2-3, with unresolved D. Per germline, CDR1 SGHAT and CDR2 FQNNGV. V was shortened by 0 bases and J by 3 bases, with 10 bases between the two germline ends. This CDR3 is built from 15 residues. CDR3 in amino acids: CASSLDGDTTDTQYF. The CDR3 DNA reads as TGTGCCAGCAGCTTAGATGGTGATACGACAGATACGCAGTATTTT.

This clone showed up just once. The genes are TRBV6-5 and TRBJ1-1, with D perhaps TRBD1 (5 bases). The CDR3 is made up of 13 amino acids. Germline assignment: CDR1 MNHEY and CDR2 SVGAGI. V lost 6 bases, J lost 7 bases, and 15 bases lay in between. CDR3 in amino acids: CASRTGGEYEAFF. CDR3 DNA: TGTGCCAGCAGAACAGGAGGGGAATATGAAGCTTTCTTT.

This chain joins TRBV5-1 and TRBJ1-1; the D gene is possibly TRBD1 (5 bases). This CDR3 spans 15 amino acids. Germline values: CDR1 SGHRS, CDR2 YFSETQ. The V end lost 4 bases, the J end lost 0 bases, and 13 bases lay between the germline ends. CDR3 bases: TGCGCCAGCAGCCTGTTTGACAGAATGAACACTGAAGCTTTCTTT. This gives the protein CASSLFDRMNTEAFF.

This clone showed up just once. This chain links TRBV7-9 with TRBJ2-5, with 7 nucleotides matching TRBD2. The CDR3 contains 14 residues. V was clipped by 0 bases and J by 3 bases; unmatched bases: 1. Germline values: CDR1 SEHNR, CDR2 FQNEAQ (reference sequence). This chain's CDR3 is CASSLAGGEETQYF. The CDR3 DNA reads as TGTGCCAGCAGCTTAGCGGGAGGGGAAGAGACCCAGTACTTC.

The V call is TRBV24-1, the J call TRBJ2-1; 8 bases line up with TRBD1. V lost 9 bases, J lost 5 bases, and 14 bases stayed unmatched. The CDR3 covers 16 residues. Germline V gives CDR1 KGHDR, CDR2 SFDVKD. The CDR3 sequence: CATSAGNRGLNNEQFF. CDR3 DNA sequence: TGTGCCACCTCGGCGGGGAACAGGGGGTTGAACAATGAGCAGTTCTTC.

This rearrangement joins TRBV19 to TRBJ2-2; possible D gene TRBD1, 5 bases. The germline V and J ends were trimmed by 6 bases and 1 base, with 9 bases remaining between them. Germline V gene sequence: CDR1 LNHDA, CDR2 SQIVND (reference sequence). This CDR3 has 14 residues. For the CDR3, the DNA is TGTGCCAGTAGCTTCCAGGGGAACACCGGGGAGCTGTTTTTT. Amino acids: CASSFQGNTGELFF.

The CDR3 sequence: CASSPQAGGATNQPQHF. The DNA for the CDR3 is TGTGCCAGCTCGCCTCAAGCAGGGGGCGCGACGAATCAGCCCCAGCATTTT. The chain uses TRBV18 and TRBJ1-5, with 8 bases matching TRBD1. J lost 4 bases, V lost 6 bases, and 14 bases had no gene match. The CDR3 has 17 amino acids. Germline lookup yields CDR1 KGHSH and CDR2 LQKENI.

The chain recombines TRBV19 with TRBJ1-1, with D hard to call. Trimming left V 3 bases short and J 11 bases short, with 10 bases between. CDR1 and CDR2 from the germline V gene are LNHDA and SQIVND (reference sequence). The CDR3 spans 11 residues. CDR3 in DNA: TGTGCCAGTAGTATTTCGGCTTTGGCTTTCTTT. Protein: CASSISALAFF. Supplemented by reference TRBV19 and TRBJ1-1, the full variable domain reads DGGITQSPKYLFRKEGQNVTLSCEQNLNHDAMYWYRQDPGQGLRLIYYSQIVNDFQKGDIAEGYSVSREKKESFPLTVTSAQKNPTAFYLCASSISALAFFGQGTRLTVV.

This clone was recorded only once. The chain has TRBV12-3 or TRBV12-4 and TRBJ2-1; D uncertain. Trimming stripped 4 bases from V and 3 bases from J, with 7 bases between. The length of the CDR3 is 13 residues. The CDR3 reads CASSSVNYNEQFF. The CDR3 DNA is TGTGCCAGCAGTTCCGTCAACTACAATGAGCAGTTCTTC.